A selection of T cell receptor beta chains follows, all from one sample in a study of T cell changes during pregnancy in multiple sclerosis. TCRdb's table, derived via immunoSEQ multiplex PCR, lists solely in-frame clones and lacks some. The data contain approximately 58,000 clones, roughly 90% of them singletons. Sequenced material: CD4+ T cells from peripheral blood mononuclear cells, taken after pregnancy. These receptors were taken from a female donor in good health, enrolled as a control in a pregnancy study. The conserved cysteine and the conserved F or W are not part of the CDR3 here.

J: TRBJ2-1; V: TRBV5-1; CDR3: ASSTSGGEYNEQF
J: TRBJ1-4; V: TRBV30; CDR3: AWSRQANEKLF
J: TRBJ1-4; V: TRBV2; CDR3: ASSGETANEKLF
J: TRBJ1-2; V: TRBV15; CDR3: ATSRGGKSVVGYT
J: TRBJ2-5; V: TRBV30; CDR3: AWATGTGGRETQY
J: TRBJ1-4; V: TRBV7-8; CDR3: ASSGHTFYNEKLF
J: TRBJ2-5; V: TRBV6-5; CDR3: ASSWDRKSTQY
J: TRBJ1-1; V: TRBV5-1; CDR3: ASRSQTGVNTEAF
J: TRBJ1-1; V: TRBV21-1; CDR3: ASSKGGRLSRDRTLEAF
J: TRBJ1-2; V: TRBV11-2; CDR3: ASSFRGYYGYT
J: TRBJ2-7; V: TRBV7-9; CDR3: ASSHWTGRNEQY
J: TRBJ1-2; V: TRBV18; CDR3: ASSPTPRAGKVDGYT
J: TRBJ2-1; V: TRBV7-9; CDR3: ASSSIGLAGGASYNEQF
J: TRBJ2-5; V: TRBV5-1; CDR3: ASSLLAGGLETQY
J: TRBJ2-1; V: TRBV7-2; CDR3: ASSLHKYNEQF
J: TRBJ2-7; V: TRBV2; CDR3: ASSPTGSNYEQY
J: TRBJ2-1; V: TRBV7-8; CDR3: ASSIRDYRDNEQF
J: TRBJ1-3; V: TRBV28; CDR3: ASSFSGNTIY
J: TRBJ2-2; V: TRBV30; CDR3: AWSLGLALTGELF
J: TRBJ1-1; V: TRBV7-2; CDR3: ASSQNRGLTEAF
J: TRBJ2-7; V: TRBV7-9; CDR3: ASSLTQISEQY
J: TRBJ2-5; V: TRBV6-5; CDR3: ASSYPGLETQY
J: TRBJ1-2; V: TRBV5-1; CDR3: ASSTGPGSLNGYT